Each of the 9 T cell receptor beta chains below was sequenced from the same sample in a study of T cells in Graves' hyperthyroidism and ophthalmopathy. RNA transcripts provided the source from which TCR beta CDR3 regions were amplified. TCR CDR3 underwent first-round RT-PCR with the HTBI primer set. TCRdb independently ran MiXCR on the multiplex PCR reads; one entry per CDR3 protein. The sample consists of about 400,000 distinct CDR3 sequences, approximately 15% of them appearing once. What was sequenced was blood. The receptor source for this set is a woman between 18 and 30 years old with Graves' hyperthyroidism.

The genes are TRBV11-2 and TRBJ1-1; 7 bases match TRBD1. V lost 5 bases, J lost 5 bases, and 8 bases stayed unmatched. Germline CDR1 SGHAT, CDR2 FQNNGV. The CDR3 has 14 residues. The CDR3 DNA reads as TGTGCCAGCAGCCGGACAGGCGAGGGAACTGAAGCTTTCTTT. This sequence encodes CASSRTGEGTEAFF.

This clonotype was detected many times. CDR3 bases: TGTGCCAGCAGCTTAGACAGCGGGAGCACAGATACGCAGTATTTT. Amino acids: CASSLDSGSTDTQYF. The chain combines TRBV7-6 with TRBJ2-3, with a weak D call TRBD2 (6 bases). This CDR3 region has 15 residues. V lost 1 base, J lost 0 bases, and 8 bases lay in between. Per germline, CDR1 SGHVS and CDR2 FNYEAQ.

This clonotype was seen ten or more times. V gene TRBV7-2 combines with J gene TRBJ2-5, with D possibly TRBD2 on 6 matching bases. The CDR3 runs 18 residues. Germline V gene data show CDR1 as SGHTA and CDR2 as FQGNSA. V was shortened by 2 bases and J by 3 bases, with 22 bases between the two germline ends. The DNA for the CDR3 is TGTGCCAGCAGCTTATCTGGGGGGACCGGGACTCTGAAAGAGACCCAGTACTTC. Translation gives CASSLSGGTGTLKETQYF.

This clonotype was seen more than once but under ten times. The chain links TRBV6-1 to TRBJ1-3, with 8 bases lining up with TRBD1. This CDR3 has 14 amino acids. With V trimmed by 5 bases and J by 4 bases, 4 bases remained unmatched. Germline loops: CDR1 MNHNS, CDR2 SASEGT. As DNA, the CDR3 is TGTGCCAGCAGTCGACAGGGGACCGGAAACACCATATATTTT. Amino acids: CASSRQGTGNTIYF.

At least ten counts were recorded for this clonotype. The CDR3, as DNA: TGTGCCAGCAGACCACCCCCCGGGACTAGTCAACTTAATGAGCAGTTCTTC. Translation gives CASRPPPGTSQLNEQFF. This sequence joins TRBV28 and TRBJ2-1; 8 nucleotides line up with TRBD2. CDR1 and CDR2 (germline): MDHEN, SYDVKM. V gave up 6 bases and J gave up 7 bases; unmatched junction bases: 17. The CDR3 has 17 residues. The full variable domain, its missing parts supplied by reference TRBV28 and TRBJ2-1, is DVKVTQSSRYLVKRTGEKVFLECVQDMDHENMFWYRQDPGLGLRLIYFSYDVKMKEKGDIPEGYSVSREKKERFSLILESASTNQTSMYLCASRPPPGTSQLNEQFFGPGTRLTVL.

This clonotype turned up a few times. The genes are TRBV5-1 and TRBJ1-4, with D unclear. The CDR3 extends over 16 amino acids. CDR1 and CDR2 from the germline V gene are SGHRS and YFSETQ. V lost 1 base and J lost 4, with 14 bases in between. This CDR3 is CASSLQLWTGNEKLFF. The CDR3 DNA sequence: TGCGCCAGCAGCTTGCAACTCTGGACGGGTAATGAAAAACTGTTTTTT. The variable domain in full, completed from reference TRBV5-1 and TRBJ1-4, reads KAGVTQTPRYLIKTRGQQVTLSCSPISGHRSVSWYQQTPGQGLQFLFEYFSETQRNKGNFPGRFSGRQFSNSRSEMNVSTLELGDSALYLCASSLQLWTGNEKLFFGSGTQLSVL.

A few counts support this clonotype. The rearrangement uses TRBV28 and TRBJ1-1; TRBD1 agrees at 7 bases. Germline lookup yields CDR1 MDHEN and CDR2 SYDVKM. This CDR3 region has 14 residues. With V trimmed by 6 bases and J by 2 bases, 6 bases remained unmatched. CDR3 protein: CASRATGINTEAFF. The CDR3 bases are TGTGCCAGCAGAGCGACAGGGATTAACACTGAAGCTTTCTTT.

A few counts support this clonotype. The CDR3 protein is CASSQGTGGAFF. The CDR3 region has the DNA TGCGCCAGCAGCCAAGGTACAGGGGGGGCTTTCTTT. The genes are TRBV5-1 and TRBJ1-1, with TRBD1 matching over 8 bases. Germline trimming cut 4 bases from V and 11 bases from J; bases unmatched to any gene: 7. Germline CDR1 is SGHRS and CDR2 is YFSETQ. The CDR3 is 12 amino acids.

This clonotype was picked up many times. This sequence joins TRBV7-3 and TRBJ2-2; 9 bases are shared with TRBD2. Germline V CDR1 and CDR2: SGHTA, FQGTGA. The CDR3 spans 15 residues. V lost 6 bases, J lost 5 bases, and 7 bases stayed unmatched. CDR3 nucleotide sequence: TGTGCCAGCAGTCGGACTAGCGCTTCTACCGGGGAGCTGTTTTTT. It is translated as CASSRTSASTGELFF.